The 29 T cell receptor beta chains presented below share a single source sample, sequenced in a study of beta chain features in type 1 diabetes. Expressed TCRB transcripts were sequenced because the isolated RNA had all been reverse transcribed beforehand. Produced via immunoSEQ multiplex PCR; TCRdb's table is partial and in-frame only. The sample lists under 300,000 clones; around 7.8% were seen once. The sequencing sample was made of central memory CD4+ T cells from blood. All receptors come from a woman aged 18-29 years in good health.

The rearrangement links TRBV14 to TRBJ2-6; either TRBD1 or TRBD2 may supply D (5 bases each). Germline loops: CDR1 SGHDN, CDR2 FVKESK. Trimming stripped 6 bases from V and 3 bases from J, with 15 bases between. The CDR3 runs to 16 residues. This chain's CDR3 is CASRPQGSGGANVLTF. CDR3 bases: TGTGCCAGCAGGCCCCAGGGAAGCGGTGGGGCCAACGTCCTGACTTTC. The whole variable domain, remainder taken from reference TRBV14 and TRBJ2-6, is EAGVTQFPSHSVIEKGQTVTLRCDPISGHDNLYWYRRVMGKEIKFLLHFVKESKQDESGMPNNRFLAERTGGTYSTLKVQPAELEDSGVYFCASRPQGSGGANVLTFGAGSRLTVL.

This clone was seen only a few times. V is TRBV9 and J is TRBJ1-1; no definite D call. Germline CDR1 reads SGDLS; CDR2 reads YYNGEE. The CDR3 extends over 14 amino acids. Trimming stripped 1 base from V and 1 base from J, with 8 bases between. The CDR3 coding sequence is TGTGCCAGCAGCGTAAAGGCGACGAACACTGAAGCTTTCTTT. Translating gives CASSVKATNTEAFF.

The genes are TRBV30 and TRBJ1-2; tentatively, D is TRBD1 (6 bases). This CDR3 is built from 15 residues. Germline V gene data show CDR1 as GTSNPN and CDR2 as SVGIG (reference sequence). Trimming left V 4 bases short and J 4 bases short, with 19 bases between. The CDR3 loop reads CAWIRPGEGGYGYTF. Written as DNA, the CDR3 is TGTGCCTGGATTCGACCGGGAGAGGGGGGCTATGGCTACACCTTC. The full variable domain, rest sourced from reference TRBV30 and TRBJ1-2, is SQTIHQWPATLVQPVGSPLSLECTVEGTSNPNLYWYRQAAGRGLQLLFYSVGIGQISSEVPQNLSASRPQDRQFILSSKKLLLSDSGFYLCAWIRPGEGGYGYTFGSGTRLTVV.

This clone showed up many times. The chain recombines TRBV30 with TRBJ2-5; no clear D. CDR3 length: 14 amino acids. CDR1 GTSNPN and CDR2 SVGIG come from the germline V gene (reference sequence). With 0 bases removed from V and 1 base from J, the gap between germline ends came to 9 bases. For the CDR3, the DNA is TGTGCCTGGAGTGTACGGATGGTCCAAGAGACCCAGTACTTC. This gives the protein CAWSVRMVQETQYF.

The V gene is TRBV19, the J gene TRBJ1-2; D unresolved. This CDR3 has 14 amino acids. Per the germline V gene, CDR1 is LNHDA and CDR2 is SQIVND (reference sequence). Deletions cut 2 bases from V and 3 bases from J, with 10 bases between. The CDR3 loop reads CASSIFHGHYGYTF. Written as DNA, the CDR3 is TGTGCCAGTAGTATATTTCACGGCCACTATGGCTACACCTTC.

CDR3 sequence reads: CASSIGPTSSGNTIYF. CDR3 bases: TGTGCCAGTAGTATTGGCCCAACGAGCTCTGGAAACACCATATATTTT. The V gene is TRBV19, the J gene TRBJ1-3, with unresolved D. The V gene's germline CDR1 is LNHDA and CDR2 SQIVND (reference sequence). The CDR3 runs 16 residues. The V end lost 3 bases, the J end lost 0 bases, and 12 bases lay between the germline ends.

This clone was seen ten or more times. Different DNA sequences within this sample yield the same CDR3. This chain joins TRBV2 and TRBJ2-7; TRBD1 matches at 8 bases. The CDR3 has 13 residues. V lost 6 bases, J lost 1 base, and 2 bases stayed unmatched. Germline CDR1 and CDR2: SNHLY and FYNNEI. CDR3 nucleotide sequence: TGTGCCAGCAGCGGGACAGGTTCCTACGAGCAGTACGTC. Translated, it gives CASSGTGSYEQYV.

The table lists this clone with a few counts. CDR3 sequence reads: CAWSRSRRSYEQYF. CDR3 DNA: TGTGCCTGGAGTCGGAGCAGGCGCTCCTACGAGCAGTACTTC. The chain carries TRBV30 and TRBJ2-7, with D unresolved. Germline CDR1 reads GTSNPN; CDR2 reads SVGIG (reference sequence). The V end lost 2 bases, the J end lost 0 bases, and 11 bases lay between the germline ends. The CDR3 extends over 14 amino acids.

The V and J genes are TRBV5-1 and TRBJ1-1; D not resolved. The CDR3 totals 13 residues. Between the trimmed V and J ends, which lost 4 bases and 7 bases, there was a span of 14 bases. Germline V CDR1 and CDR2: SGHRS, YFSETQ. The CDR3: CASSPWTANEAFF. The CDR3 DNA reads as TGCGCCAGCAGCCCGTGGACGGCTAATGAAGCTTTCTTT.

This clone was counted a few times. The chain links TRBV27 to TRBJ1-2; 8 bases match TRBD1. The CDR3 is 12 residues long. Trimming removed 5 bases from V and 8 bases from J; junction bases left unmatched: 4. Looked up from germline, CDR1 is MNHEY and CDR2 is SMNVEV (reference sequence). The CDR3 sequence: CASSARGRGYTF. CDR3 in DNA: TGTGCCAGCAGTGCCAGGGGGCGCGGCTACACCTTC.

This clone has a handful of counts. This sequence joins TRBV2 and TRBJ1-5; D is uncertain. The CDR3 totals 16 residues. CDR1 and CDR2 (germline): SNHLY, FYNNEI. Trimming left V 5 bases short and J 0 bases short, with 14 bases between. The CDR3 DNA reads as TGTGCCAGCAGTTTTCTGGACTCTTATAGCAATCAGCCCCAGCATTTT. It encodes CASSFLDSYSNQPQHF.

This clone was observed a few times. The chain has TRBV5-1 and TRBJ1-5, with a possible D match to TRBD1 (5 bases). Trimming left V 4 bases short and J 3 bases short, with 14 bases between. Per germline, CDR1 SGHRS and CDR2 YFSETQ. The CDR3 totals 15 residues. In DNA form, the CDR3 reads TGCGCCAGCAGCCAGACGGCAGGGTCCAATCAGCCCCAGCATTTT. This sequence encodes CASSQTAGSNQPQHF. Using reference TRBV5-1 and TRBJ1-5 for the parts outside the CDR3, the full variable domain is KAGVTQTPRYLIKTRGQQVTLSCSPISGHRSVSWYQQTPGQGLQFLFEYFSETQRNKGNFPGRFSGRQFSNSRSEMNVSTLELGDSALYLCASSQTAGSNQPQHFGDGTRLSIL.

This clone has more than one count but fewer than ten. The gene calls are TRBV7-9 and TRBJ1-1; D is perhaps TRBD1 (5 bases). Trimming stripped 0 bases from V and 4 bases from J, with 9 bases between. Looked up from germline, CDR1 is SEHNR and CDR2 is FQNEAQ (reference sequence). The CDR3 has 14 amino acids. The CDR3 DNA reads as TGTGCCAGCAGCTTAGCTTCCAGGGTCACTGAAGCTTTCTTT. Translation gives CASSLASRVTEAFF.

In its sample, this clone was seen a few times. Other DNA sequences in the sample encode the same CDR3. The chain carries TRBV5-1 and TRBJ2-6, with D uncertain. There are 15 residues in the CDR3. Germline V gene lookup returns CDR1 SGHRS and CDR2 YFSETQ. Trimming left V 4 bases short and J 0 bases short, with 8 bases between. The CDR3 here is CASSPTGSGANVLTF. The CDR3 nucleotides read TGCGCCAGCAGCCCGACGGGCTCTGGGGCCAACGTCCTGACTTTC.

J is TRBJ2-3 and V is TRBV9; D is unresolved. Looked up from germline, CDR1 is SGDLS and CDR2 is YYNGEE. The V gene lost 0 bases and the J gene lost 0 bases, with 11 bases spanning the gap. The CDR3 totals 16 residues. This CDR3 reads CASSVGGFSSTDTQYF. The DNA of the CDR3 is TGTGCCAGCAGCGTAGGAGGATTTTCTAGCACAGATACGCAGTATTTT.

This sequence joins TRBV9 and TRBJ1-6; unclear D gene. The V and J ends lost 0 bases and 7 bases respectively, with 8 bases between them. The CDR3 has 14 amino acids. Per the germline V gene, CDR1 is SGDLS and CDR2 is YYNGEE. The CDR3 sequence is CASSVAWENSPLHF. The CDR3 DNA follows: TGTGCCAGCAGCGTAGCGTGGGAAAATTCACCCCTCCACTTT.

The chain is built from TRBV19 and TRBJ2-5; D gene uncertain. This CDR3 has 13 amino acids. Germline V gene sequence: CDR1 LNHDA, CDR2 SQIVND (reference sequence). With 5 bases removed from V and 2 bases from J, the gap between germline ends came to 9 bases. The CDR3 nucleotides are TGTGCCAGTAGTCCCCCTGGACAAGAGACCCAGTACTTC. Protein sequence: CASSPPGQETQYF.

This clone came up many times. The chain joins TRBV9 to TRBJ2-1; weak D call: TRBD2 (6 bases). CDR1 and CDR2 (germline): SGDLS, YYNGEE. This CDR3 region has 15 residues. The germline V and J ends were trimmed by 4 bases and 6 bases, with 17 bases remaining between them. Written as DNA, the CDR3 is TGTGCCAGCAGCACCACCGGGACTCCCACCAATGAGCAGTTCTTC. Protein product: CASSTTGTPTNEQFF.

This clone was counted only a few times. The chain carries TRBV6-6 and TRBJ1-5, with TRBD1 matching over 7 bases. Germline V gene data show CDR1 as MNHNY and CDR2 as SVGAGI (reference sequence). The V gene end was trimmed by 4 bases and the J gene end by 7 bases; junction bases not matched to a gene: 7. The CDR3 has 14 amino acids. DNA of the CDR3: TGTGCCAGCAGTTCCGACAGGGAGGGACAGCCCCAGCATTTT. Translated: CASSSDREGQPQHF.

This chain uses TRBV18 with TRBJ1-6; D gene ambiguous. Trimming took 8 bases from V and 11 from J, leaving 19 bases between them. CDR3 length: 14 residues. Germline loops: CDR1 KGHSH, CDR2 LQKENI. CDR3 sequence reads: CASLASGRSAPLHF. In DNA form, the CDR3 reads TGTGCCAGCCTCGCGTCGGGCAGAAGTGCACCCCTCCACTTT.

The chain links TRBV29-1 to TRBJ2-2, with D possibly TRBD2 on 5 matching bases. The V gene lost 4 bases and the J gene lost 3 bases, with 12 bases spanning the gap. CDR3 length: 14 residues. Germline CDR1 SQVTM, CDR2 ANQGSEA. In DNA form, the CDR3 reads TGCAGCGTTGGCGAGCGGTTTGACACCGGGGAGCTGTTTTTT. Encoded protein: CSVGERFDTGELFF.

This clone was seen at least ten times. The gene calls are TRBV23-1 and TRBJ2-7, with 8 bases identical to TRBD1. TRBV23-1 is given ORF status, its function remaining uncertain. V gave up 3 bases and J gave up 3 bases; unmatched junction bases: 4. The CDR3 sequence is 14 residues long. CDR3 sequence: CASSHPTGDYEQYF. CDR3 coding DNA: TGCGCCAGCAGTCATCCGACAGGGGACTACGAGCAGTACTTC.

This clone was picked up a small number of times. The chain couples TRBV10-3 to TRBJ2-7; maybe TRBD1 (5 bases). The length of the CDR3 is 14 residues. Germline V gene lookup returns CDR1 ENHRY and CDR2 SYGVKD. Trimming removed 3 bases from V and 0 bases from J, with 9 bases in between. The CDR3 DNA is TGTGCCATCAGTGAATTCGACAGCTCCTACGAGCAGTACTTC. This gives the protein CAISEFDSSYEQYF.

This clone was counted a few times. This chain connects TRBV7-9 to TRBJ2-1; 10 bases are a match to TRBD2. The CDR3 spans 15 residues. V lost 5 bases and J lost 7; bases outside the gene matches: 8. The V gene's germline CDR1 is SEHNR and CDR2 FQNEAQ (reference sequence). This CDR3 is CASSQGTSDGNEQFF. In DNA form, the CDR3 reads TGTGCCAGCAGCCAAGGGACTAGCGACGGGAATGAGCAGTTCTTC.

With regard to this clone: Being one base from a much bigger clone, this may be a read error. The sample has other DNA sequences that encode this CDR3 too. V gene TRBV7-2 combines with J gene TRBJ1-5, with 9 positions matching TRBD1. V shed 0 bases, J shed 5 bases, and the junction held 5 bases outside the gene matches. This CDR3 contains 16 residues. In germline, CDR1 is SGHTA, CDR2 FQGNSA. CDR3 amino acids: CASSLASGQGYQPQHF. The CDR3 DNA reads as TGTGCCAGCAGCTTAGCTTCGGGACAGGGTTATCAGCCCCAGCATTTT.

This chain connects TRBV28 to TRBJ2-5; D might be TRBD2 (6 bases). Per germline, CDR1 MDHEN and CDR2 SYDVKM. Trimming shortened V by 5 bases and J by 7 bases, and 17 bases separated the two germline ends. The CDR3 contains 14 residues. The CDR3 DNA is TGTGCCAGCAGTCCCGTCAGACTAGATGCGACCCAGTACTTC. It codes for CASSPVRLDATQYF.

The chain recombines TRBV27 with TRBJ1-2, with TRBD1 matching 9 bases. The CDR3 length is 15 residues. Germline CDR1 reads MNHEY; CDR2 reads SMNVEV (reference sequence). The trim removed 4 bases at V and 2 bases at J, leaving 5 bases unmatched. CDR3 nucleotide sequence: TGTGCCAGCAGTTACCGCGGACAGGGGAACTATGGCTACACCTTC. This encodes CASSYRGQGNYGYTF.

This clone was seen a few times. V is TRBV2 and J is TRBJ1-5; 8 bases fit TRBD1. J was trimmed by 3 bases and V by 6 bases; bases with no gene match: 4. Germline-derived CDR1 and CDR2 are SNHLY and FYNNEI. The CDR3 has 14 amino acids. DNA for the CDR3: TGTGCCAGCAGATCGGGACAGGTCAATCAGCCCCAGCATTTT. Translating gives CASRSGQVNQPQHF.

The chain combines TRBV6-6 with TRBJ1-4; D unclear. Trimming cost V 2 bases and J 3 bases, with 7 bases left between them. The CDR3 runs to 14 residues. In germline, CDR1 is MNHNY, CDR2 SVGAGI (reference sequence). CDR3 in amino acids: CASSYGRANEKLFF. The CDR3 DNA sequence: TGTGCCAGCAGTTACGGACGGGCTAATGAAAAACTGTTTTTT.